This T cell receptor (beta chain) was obtained from a study of shared clonotypes between healthy human individuals. About this clone itself: Its target is unknown.

Generated by immunoSEQ multiplex PCR, the TCRdb table keeps only in-frame clones and is missing some. The table has under 550,000 clones, almost 97% seen once. Study results and caveats: Compared with memory subsets, naive subsets generally had larger estimated richness.

The investigators split CD4+ cells into a CD45RA+ naive subset and a CD45RA-negative memory subset. The receptor comes from a woman aged 30 to 39 in good health. Sequenced material: naive CD4+ T cells sorted from blood. As for subset: CD45RA+ positively selected.

Here the CDR3 DNA reads TGCGCCAGCAGCTTGGTCTCCGGGGCTAATGAAAAACTGTTTTTT. It codes for CASSLVSGANEKLFF. The genes are TRBV5-1 and TRBJ1-4; D unclear. Trimming took 0 bases from V and 3 from J, leaving 9 bases between them. The CDR3 covers 15 residues. In germline, CDR1 is SGHRS, CDR2 YFSETQ.